This passage covers 10 T cell receptor beta chains from one sample sequenced in a study of cytomegalovirus exposure and HLA in healthy donors. PCR amplification relied on 60 Vbeta primers (plus 13 Jbeta primers). Clones were read by immunoSEQ multiplex PCR, and TCRdb kept only the in-frame ones, dropping some. Found here are around 98,000 clones, 80% to 85% of them singletons; the top ten hold roughly 1.4%. The specimen was PBMCs. These receptors came from a man aged 35 to 55 in good health and CMV-seronegative.

This chain joins TRBV7-3 and TRBJ2-3; possibly TRBD2 for D (6 bases). Germline CDR1 is SGHTA and CDR2 is FQGTGA. The V end lost 5 bases, the J end lost 1 base, and 13 bases lay between the germline ends. This CDR3 region has 15 residues. CDR3 bases: TGTGCCAGCAGCCTCGGGACTCTTGGCACAGATACGCAGTATTTT. Protein product: CASSLGTLGTDTQYF.

V is TRBV6-1 and J is TRBJ2-5; D perhaps matches TRBD1 (6 bases). Trimming removed 6 bases from V and 1 base from J, with 12 bases in between. In germline, CDR1 is MNHNS, CDR2 SASEGT. The CDR3 spans 14 residues. The DNA for the CDR3 is TGTGCCAGCAGAAACAGGGTGTCCCAAGAGACCCAGTACTTC. It specifies CASRNRVSQETQYF.

The chain links TRBV27 to TRBJ1-6; D not certain. The germline V gene has CDR1 MNHEY and CDR2 SMNVEV (reference sequence). The CDR3 sequence is 12 residues long. V was cut by 5 bases and J by 9 bases, with 8 bases left in between. The CDR3 DNA sequence: TGTGCCAGCAGTGGTGGGCGTTCACCCCTCCACTTT. Translation gives CASSGGRSPLHF.

The CDR3 bases are TGTGCCAGCAGTGAAGTCGGGGGGCCCTACAATGAGCAGTTCTTC. It codes for CASSEVGGPYNEQFF. V is TRBV6-1 and J is TRBJ2-1, with D possibly TRBD2 on 7 matching bases. This CDR3 has 15 residues. The ends were cut back, 1 base at V and 2 bases at J, with 9 bases in the middle. The germline V gene encodes CDR1 MNHNS and CDR2 SASEGT.

This clone was seen just once. This rearrangement joins TRBV4-1 to TRBJ2-5; the D gene is possibly TRBD1 (5 bases). There are 15 residues in the CDR3. V was pared by 2 bases and J by 1 base, with 11 bases between. Germline-derived CDR1 and CDR2 are MGHRA and YSYEKL. The CDR3 spells CASSQIGQGQETQYF. In DNA form, the CDR3 reads TGCGCCAGCAGCCAAATTGGGCAGGGCCAAGAGACCCAGTACTTC.

The chain is built from TRBV5-1 and TRBJ1-5, with a weak D call TRBD1 (6 bases). Trimming pared 0 bases from V and 4 bases from J, leaving 11 bases between. Germline V gives CDR1 SGHRS, CDR2 YFSETQ. The CDR3 is 15 residues long. The CDR3 region is CASSLDGQRNQPQHF. CDR3 nucleotides: TGCGCCAGCAGCTTGGACGGACAGCGTAATCAGCCCCAGCATTTT.

The chain combines TRBV30 with TRBJ2-3, with 7 bases matching TRBD1. This CDR3 contains 14 residues. CDR1 GTSNPN and CDR2 SVGIG come from the germline V gene (reference sequence). V shed 4 bases and J 3 bases; nucleotides not matched to a gene: 7. The CDR3 reads CAWKHGRGTDTQYF. In DNA, the CDR3 is TGTGCCTGGAAACACGGCAGGGGGACAGATACGCAGTATTTT.

This chain joins TRBV5-6 and TRBJ2-4; perhaps TRBD1 as D (6 bases). The CDR3 has 16 amino acids. The V gene's germline CDR1 is SGHDT and CDR2 YYEEEE. V was trimmed by 4 bases and J by 0 bases, leaving 14 bases between them. The CDR3 sequence is CASSGGGRIAKNIQYF. The CDR3 nucleotides are TGTGCCAGCAGCGGGGGCGGTCGCATAGCCAAAAACATTCAGTACTTC.

The rearrangement uses TRBV6-6 and TRBJ2-1; TRBD2 aligns across 16 bases. V lost 2 bases and J lost 12; bases outside the gene matches: 7. Looked up from germline, CDR1 is MNHNY and CDR2 is SVGAGI (reference sequence). This CDR3 is 16 amino acids long. The CDR3 protein is CASSYIGGTSGGAQFF. The CDR3 region has the DNA TGTGCCAGCAGTTACATAGGGGGGACTAGCGGGGGGGCGCAGTTCTTC.

The gene calls are TRBV7-9 and TRBJ1-6; D is undetermined. The germline gives CDR1 SEHNR, CDR2 FQNEAQ (reference sequence). CDR3 length equals 13 residues. Trimming took off 6 bases at V and 8 bases at J, with 11 bases between the two ends. The CDR3 region is CASSRGIDSPLHF. The CDR3 nucleotides read TGTGCCAGCAGTCGCGGGATTGATTCACCCCTCCACTTT.